This T cell receptor (beta chain) was retrieved from a study of shared clonotypes between healthy human individuals. Whole-study results and caveats: Represented genetic and exposure-history diversity was restricted by having few donors.

Assay used: immunoSEQ multiplex PCR; TCRdb lists only in-frame clones, some missing. This sample carries fewer than 350,000 clones, more than 75% of them seen once, and the ten largest clones take 15% to 20%. Those who donated, Caucasian adults without exception, all lived in Nashville, Tennessee. CD8 memory cells included CD45RO+ cells plus CCR7-negative CD45RA+ TemRA cells. Comments on this clone: Its antigen remains unknown.

Trimming stripped 5 bases from V and 4 bases from J, with 5 bases between. Per the germline V gene, CDR1 is MNHNS and CDR2 is SASEGT. There are 11 residues in the CDR3. The chain uses TRBV6-1 and TRBJ1-2; D unclear. Sequencing input: memory CD8+ T cells sorted from blood. Subset described: CD45RO+ cells pooled with CCR7-negative TemRA cells. This clonotype originated in a man younger than 35 in good health. CDR3 in DNA: TGTGCCAGCAGTTATGGCTATGGCTACACCTTC. Its protein product is CASSYGYGYTF.